This T cell receptor beta chain derives from a study of T cell repertoires in cytomegalovirus infection. Study conclusions and caveats: The cumulative frequency of public TCR beta families distinguished individuals who carried CMV together with the relevant HLA. Across the ex vivo response, the dominant clonotypes were HLA-C-restricted CMV-specific TCR beta clonotypes.

In this sample, this clonotype turned up many times. Its antigen is not identified. The CDR3 is 16 residues long. Trimming removed 5 bases at V and 0 bases at J, with 17 bases between. The germline gives CDR1 DFQATT, CDR2 SNEGSKA (reference sequence). One entry per CDR3 protein results from TCRdb running MiXCR on the reads. The table shows 300,000 or so distinct CDR3 sequences, with about 9.2% occurring only once. The sequence was obtained from a human donor in good health (CMV status not recorded). Some clones in this sample may be carry-over from other donors' samples. Sequencing was carried out using PBMCs. This chain joins TRBV20-1 and TRBJ2-1, with a possible D match to TRBD2 (6 bases). CDR3 loop: CSAARGTPSSYNEQFF. The CDR3 DNA reads as TGCAGTGCTGCTAGAGGGACTCCGAGCTCCTACAATGAGCAGTTCTTC.